The T cell receptor (beta chain) under discussion was sequenced for a study of cytomegalovirus exposure and HLA in healthy donors. Germline loops: CDR1 SNHLY, CDR2 FYNNEI. The length of the CDR3 is 15 residues. J lost 1 base, V lost 6 bases, and 6 bases had no gene match. Sampled while nominally healthy, donors likely had unrecorded immune exposures. The PCR was carried out with 60 Vbeta primers and 13 Jbeta primers. In the original processing: In a later analysis, 79 million or so unique TCR beta chains included roughly 11 million shared by two or more donors. Sequenced by immunoSEQ multiplex PCR; TCRdb stores in-frame clones only, minus some. The V and J calls and clone size are taken from that table; D and trimming were inferred from the DNA. Of approximately 100,000 clones in the sample, more than 60% were seen once. Study results and caveats: Cytomegalovirus association was assigned to 170 or so TCR beta chains. A few of the chains that were CMV-associated were confirmed in vitro to be specific for CMV antigens.

For this clone: Its antigen is currently unknown.

Sequenced sample: PBMCs. This chain uses TRBV2 with TRBJ1-5; 7 nucleotides align to TRBD1. This clonotype was obtained from a man aged 50-60 years in good health and CMV-seronegative. The CDR3 DNA reads as TGTGCCAGCAGAAAGGGGGCATTGAGCAATCAGCCCCAGCATTTT. It translates to CASRKGALSNQPQHF.